This is a list of T cell receptor beta chains from one sample in a study of CD8 T cells in ankylosing spondylitis. TCRdb ran MiXCR on the 5' RACE reads and lists one entry per CDR3 protein. The sample lists a few hundred thousand distinct CDR3 sequences; approximately 17% were seen once. The specimen was blood, either unsorted or a sorted T cell fraction (not recorded which). The receptor set was obtained from a male donor with ankylosing spondylitis. CDR3s include the opening cysteine and the closing phenylalanine or tryptophan. Fields, in order: D gene, J gene, clone size, V gene, CDR3 DNA, CDR3 protein. A D gene is named only where the DNA matches it firmly. Only part of the rows carry a size: once, few, many, or a class if the clone is expanded.

NA,TRBJ2-2,NA,TRBV5-1,TGCGCCAGCAGCTTGGAGATGTTGGCGGGGATAGGTGCCGGGGAGCTGTTTTTT,CASSLEMLAGIGAGELFF
NA,TRBJ1-6,few,TRBV6-1,TGTGCCAGCAGGAGGGACCATAATTCACCCCTCCACTTT,CASRRDHNSPLHF
NA,TRBJ2-5,few,TRBV6-1,TGTGCCAGCACACAAGAGACCCAGTACTTC,CASTQETQYF
TRBD2,TRBJ2-1,few,TRBV20-1,TGCAGTGCTAGAGATCAGGTAGCTAGCGGGCTTTACAGCTACAATGAGCAGTTCTTC,CSARDQVASGLYSYNEQFF
NA,TRBJ2-6,few,TRBV6-5,TGTGCCAGCAGTTACAGGTTTCAGAGCTCTGGGGCCAACGTCCTGACTTTC,CASSYRFQSSGANVLTF
NA,TRBJ1-1,NA,TRBV28,TGTGCCAGCAGTTTAGGGGCAGCTGAAGCTTTCTTT,CASSLGAAEAFF
NA,TRBJ1-1,few,TRBV4-2,TGTGCCAGCAGATGGGTGGTTATGAACACTGAAGCTTTCTTT,CASRWVVMNTEAFF
TRBD1,TRBJ1-1,NA,TRBV20-1,TGCAGTGCCACTTGGACAGGGATTGACACTGAAGCTTTCTTT,CSATWTGIDTEAFF
TRBD2,TRBJ2-7,few,TRBV27,TGTGCCAGCAGAAAACTAGCGGGAGTAATCTACGAGCAGTACTTC,CASRKLAGVIYEQYF
TRBD1,TRBJ1-6,NA,TRBV7-9,TGTGCCAGCACGAGGGGGGACAGCAATTCACCCCTCCACTTT,CASTRGDSNSPLHF
TRBD1,TRBJ1-2,few,TRBV7-2,TGTGCCAGCAGACTAGGACAGGGGTATGGCTACACCTTC,CASRLGQGYGYTF
NA,TRBJ2-3,NA,TRBV11-3,TGTGCCAGCAGCTTTGCCGGCGGCACAGATACGCAGTATTTT,CASSFAGGTDTQYF
NA,TRBJ2-1,NA,TRBV24-1,TGTGCCACCAGGGCCAGGTCCTACAATGAGCAGTTCTTC,CATRARSYNEQFF
NA,TRBJ2-3,NA,TRBV21-1,TGTGCCAGCAGCACCGGGGACAGCACAGATACGCAGTATTTT,CASSTGDSTDTQYF
NA,TRBJ2-1,few,TRBV12-3/TRBV12-4,TGTGCCAGCAGTTTAGTTCCCGAGCAGTTCTTC,CASSLVPEQFF
NA,TRBJ1-4,NA,TRBV4-1,TGCGCCAGCAGCCAAGATCCAGGGTGGGACGAAAAACTGTTTTTT,CASSQDPGWDEKLFF